The 29 T cell receptor beta chains listed next were all sequenced from one sample in a study of cytomegalovirus exposure and HLA in healthy donors. In the PCR, 60 Vbeta and 13 Jbeta primers were used. Using immunoSEQ multiplex PCR, the repertoire was profiled, and TCRdb retains in-frame clones only, with some absent. The sample data list 100,000 to 150,000 clones. Sequenced input: PBMCs. The receptors shown here come from a man aged 18 to 29 in good health and CMV-seronegative.

Here the CDR3 reads CAVRGGGGTQYF. CDR3 sequence (DNA): TGTGCCGTCCGGGGGGGCGGGGGTACGCAGTATTTT. The V gene is TRBV30, the J gene TRBJ2-3; 8 positions match TRBD2. The J segment lost 8 bases and the V segment lost 8 bases, leaving 9 bases of the junction unmatched. Looked up from germline, CDR1 is GTSNPN and CDR2 is SVGIG (reference sequence). The CDR3 is 12 residues long.

V is TRBV27 and J is TRBJ1-1, with a possible D match to TRBD1 (5 bases). CDR3 length: 14 residues. Germline CDR1 is MNHEY and CDR2 is SMNVEV (reference sequence). V lost 2 bases and J 2 bases, leaving 9 bases between the germline ends. The CDR3 region is CASSLDSVNTEAFF. CDR3 nucleotides: TGTGCCAGCAGTTTAGACAGCGTAAACACTGAAGCTTTCTTT.

V gene TRBV4-1 combines with J gene TRBJ2-7, with 10 nucleotides matching TRBD2. CDR3 length: 18 residues. V shed 4 bases and J 2 bases; nucleotides not matched to a gene: 14. Per germline, CDR1 MGHRA and CDR2 YSYEKL. CDR3 sequence (DNA): TGCGCCAGCAGCCGATTACCCACAGCGGGGGGGGTTCCCTACGAGCAGTACTTC. Translating gives CASSRLPTAGGVPYEQYF.

The chain has TRBV11-2 and TRBJ2-2, with no clear D. Germline V gene data show CDR1 as SGHAT and CDR2 as FQNNGV. V was clipped by 0 bases and J by 6 bases, with 11 bases between them. The CDR3 length is 15 residues. CDR3 sequence (DNA): TGTGCCAGCAGCTTAGAGATGGGCCCCCCCGGGGAGCTGTTTTTT. Amino acid sequence: CASSLEMGPPGELFF. The whole variable domain, remainder taken from reference TRBV11-2 and TRBJ2-2, is EAGVAQSPRYKIIEKRQSVAFWCNPISGHATLYWYQQILGQGPKLLIQFQNNGVVDDSQLPKDRFSAERLKGVDSTLKIQPAKLEDSAVYLCASSLEMGPPGELFFGEGSRLTVL.

The gene calls are TRBV30 and TRBJ1-5; D unresolved. V was shortened by 0 bases and J by 4 bases, with 7 bases between the two germline ends. The germline V gene encodes CDR1 GTSNPN and CDR2 SVGIG (reference sequence). The CDR3 is 13 residues long. The CDR3 loop is CAWSVYSNQPQHF. In DNA form, the CDR3 reads TGTGCCTGGAGTGTATATTCTAATCAGCCCCAGCATTTT.

The chain employs TRBV2 and TRBJ1-1, with 8 positions matching TRBD1. CDR1 and CDR2 (germline): SNHLY, FYNNEI. The CDR3 is made up of 12 amino acids. The V gene end was trimmed by 6 bases and the J gene end by 10 bases; junction bases not matched to a gene: 7. The CDR3 loop reads CASRANRGGAFF. The CDR3 coding sequence is TGTGCCAGCAGAGCCAACAGGGGGGGAGCTTTCTTT.

This sequence joins TRBV28 and TRBJ2-2; the D gene is possibly TRBD1 (5 bases). The CDR3 contains 16 residues. The V end was cut by 2 bases, the J end by 6 bases, with 16 bases between. The germline gives CDR1 MDHEN, CDR2 SYDVKM. The CDR3 reads CASSLGDRVVSGELFF. CDR3 sequence (DNA): TGTGCCAGCAGTTTAGGAGACAGAGTGGTTTCCGGGGAGCTGTTTTTT. The variable domain in full, with the rest retrieved from reference TRBV28 and TRBJ2-2, is DVKVTQSSRYLVKRTGEKVFLECVQDMDHENMFWYRQDPGLGLRLIYFSYDVKMKEKGDIPEGYSVSREKKERFSLILESASTNQTSMYLCASSLGDRVVSGELFFGEGSRLTVL.

This chain joins TRBV9 and TRBJ1-1; D call uncertain. V dropped 0 bases and J dropped 1 base, with 7 bases sitting between them. The germline V gene encodes CDR1 SGDLS and CDR2 YYNGEE. This CDR3 region has 14 residues. The CDR3 DNA reads TGTGCCAGCAGCGTAGCTGGCGGGAACACTGAAGCTTTCTTT. Protein sequence: CASSVAGGNTEAFF.

The chain carries TRBV19 and TRBJ2-2; D is possibly TRBD2 (6 bases). The germline V gene encodes CDR1 LNHDA and CDR2 SQIVND (reference sequence). This CDR3 region has 15 residues. V was clipped by 6 bases and J by 3 bases, with 14 bases between them. The chain's CDR3 is CASRASWRDTGELFF. CDR3 nucleotide sequence: TGTGCCAGTAGAGCTAGCTGGAGGGACACCGGGGAGCTGTTTTTT.

The V call is TRBV4-3, the J call TRBJ1-1, with 10 bases fitting TRBD1. The CDR3 has 17 amino acids. Germline V gives CDR1 LGHNA, CDR2 YSLEER. J was trimmed by 0 bases and V by 4 bases; bases with no gene match: 8. The CDR3 DNA reads as TGCGCCAGCAGCCTAGGGACAGGGGCCCTTATGAACACTGAAGCTTTCTTT. This codes for CASSLGTGALMNTEAFF.

The CDR3 DNA reads as TGTGCCAGCAGCAAACGCTTACTCGGGCGGGGGCAAGGAAATAGCAATCAGCCCCAGCATTTT. It translates to CASSKRLLGRGQGNSNQPQHF. V is TRBV21-1 and J is TRBJ1-5. TRBV21-1 is noted as a pseudogene. CDR3 size: 21 residues.

This rearrangement joins TRBV10-3 to TRBJ2-1; 9 positions match TRBD2. The CDR3 has 14 residues. CDR1 ENHRY and CDR2 SYGVKD come from the germline V gene. V lost 11 bases, J lost 8 bases, and 13 bases stayed unmatched. The CDR3 DNA sequence: TGTGCCGCTCGACTAGCGGCCCCTTCTGATGAGCAGTTCTTC. Translation: CAARLAAPSDEQFF.

The chain has TRBV27 and TRBJ2-5; 10 nucleotides match TRBD1. Germline V gene data show CDR1 as MNHEY and CDR2 as SMNVEV (reference sequence). The length of the CDR3 is 17 residues. The V gene end was trimmed by 0 bases and the J gene end by 3 bases; junction bases not matched to a gene: 7. CDR3 bases: TGTGCCAGCAGTTTATCCTCCGCCGGGACAGGGGAAGAGACCCAGTACTTC. Its protein is CASSLSSAGTGEETQYF.

The chain recombines TRBV19 with TRBJ1-2; the D gene is possibly TRBD1 (6 bases). The CDR3 covers 14 residues. The germline V gene encodes CDR1 LNHDA and CDR2 SQIVND (reference sequence). The V end was cut by 8 bases, the J end by 4 bases, with 17 bases between. Here the CDR3 reads CASLPVVQGYGYTF. The DNA of the CDR3 is TGTGCCAGTCTTCCCGTGGTACAGGGCTATGGCTACACCTTC.

This chain links TRBV19 with TRBJ2-7; 7 bases line up with TRBD2. Germline assignment: CDR1 LNHDA and CDR2 SQIVND (reference sequence). V dropped 7 bases and J dropped 4; count of bases not matched to a gene: 22. The CDR3 has 18 amino acids. The CDR3 loop is CASKILHGEGNPPYEQYF. CDR3 nucleotide sequence: TGTGCCAGTAAGATACTTCACGGGGAGGGCAATCCCCCTTACGAGCAGTACTTC.

The CDR3: CASSPRLAGRVHEQYF. DNA for the CDR3: TGTGCCAGCAGTCCCCGTTTGGCAGGGAGGGTCCACGAGCAGTACTTC. The chain is built from TRBV27 and TRBJ2-7; TRBD2 agrees at 7 bases. With V trimmed by 5 bases and J by 5 bases, 15 bases remained unmatched. Looked up from germline, CDR1 is MNHEY and CDR2 is SMNVEV (reference sequence). The CDR3 totals 16 residues.

This chain links TRBV4-1 with TRBJ2-7; D gene unclear. V lost 3 bases and J 3 bases, leaving 15 bases between the germline ends. Germline V gene data show CDR1 as MGHRA and CDR2 as YSYEKL. This CDR3 spans 15 amino acids. CDR3 residues: CASSHPQVSNYEQYF. The CDR3, as DNA: TGCGCCAGCAGCCATCCCCAGGTCTCTAACTACGAGCAGTACTTC.

The rearrangement links TRBV11-2 to TRBJ2-5; 7 nucleotides line up with TRBD2. The J call is uncertain, as TRBJ2-7 better fits the DNA end. The CDR3 is 15 residues long. The germline CDR1 and CDR2 sequences are SGHAT and FQNNGV. CDR3 region: CASSRSGAALYEQYF. In DNA, the CDR3 is TGTGCCAGCAGCCGCAGCGGGGCCGCCCTCTACGAGCAGTACTTC.

This chain links TRBV5-1 with TRBJ2-5, with 7 positions matching TRBD2. This CDR3 is 13 amino acids long. The germline gives CDR1 SGHRS, CDR2 YFSETQ. With 0 bases clipped from V and 7 bases from J, the junction kept 3 bases outside the gene matches. The CDR3 coding sequence is TGCGCCAGCAGCTTGGCTGAGCGGGGGACCCAGTACTTC. The encoded protein is CASSLAERGTQYF.

The V gene is TRBV7-2, the J gene TRBJ2-5, with D maybe TRBD2 (6 bases). The J call is in doubt because the DNA end fits TRBJ2-7 better. The germline V gene has CDR1 SGHTA and CDR2 FQGNSA. There are 15 residues in the CDR3. The CDR3 nucleotides are TGTGCCAGCAGCTTAGCGCTGGCGGGATTCTACGAGCAGTACTTC. Translating gives CASSLALAGFYEQYF.

The chain employs TRBV27 and TRBJ2-3; D gene ambiguous. Deletions cut 6 bases from V and 4 bases from J, with 11 bases between. Germline V gene lookup returns CDR1 MNHEY and CDR2 SMNVEV (reference sequence). The CDR3 is 13 amino acids. The CDR3 reads CASSLEYADTQYF. The CDR3 DNA sequence: TGTGCCAGCAGCCTCGAGTATGCAGATACGCAGTATTTT.

V usage is TRBV2 and J usage is TRBJ1-5, with D possibly TRBD1 on 6 matching bases. The CDR3 is 15 amino acids. Germline V CDR1 and CDR2: SNHLY, FYNNEI. Trimming pared 7 bases from V and 2 bases from J, leaving 15 bases between. The CDR3 DNA sequence: TGTGCCAGCACCGCACGGTCAGGGGGCAATCAGCCCCAGCATTTT. Its translation is CASTARSGGNQPQHF.

V and J are TRBV28 and TRBJ1-5; possibly TRBD1 for D (6 bases). CDR3 length: 14 residues. Germline V gene data show CDR1 as MDHEN and CDR2 as SYDVKM. V gave up 5 bases and J gave up 7 bases, with 15 bases separating them. The chain's CDR3 is CASSAGGLDQPQHF. The CDR3 DNA follows: TGTGCCAGCAGTGCGGGGGGCCTCGACCAGCCCCAGCATTTT.

The chain couples TRBV4-3 to TRBJ2-7; 8 bases map to TRBD1. The CDR3 loop spans 14 amino acids. V was clipped by 5 bases and J by 3 bases; unmatched bases: 6. Germline assignment: CDR1 LGHNA and CDR2 YSLEER. The CDR3 here is CASSAGQGGYEQYF. CDR3 bases: TGCGCCAGCAGCGCCGGACAGGGAGGCTACGAGCAGTACTTC.

The V call is TRBV4-1, the J call TRBJ2-7; 7 nucleotides agree with TRBD1. With 3 bases clipped from V and 0 bases from J, the junction kept 5 bases outside the gene matches. The germline V gene has CDR1 MGHRA and CDR2 YSYEKL. There are 15 residues in the CDR3. CDR3 sequence reads: CASSQVQGFSYEQYF. The CDR3 bases are TGCGCCAGCAGCCAGGTACAGGGGTTCTCCTACGAGCAGTACTTC.

The chain joins TRBV11-2 to TRBJ1-5; possible D gene TRBD1, 5 bases. CDR3 length: 16 amino acids. CDR1 SGHAT and CDR2 FQNNGV come from the germline V gene. Trimming removed 5 bases at V and 2 bases at J, with 16 bases between. CDR3 protein: CASSDGTGLGNQPQHF. For the CDR3, the DNA is TGTGCCAGCAGCGACGGGACGGGACTGGGCAATCAGCCCCAGCATTTT.

This rearrangement joins TRBV2 to TRBJ1-4, with unresolved D. V was shortened by 7 bases and J by 7 bases, with 19 bases between the two germline ends. The V gene's germline CDR1 is SNHLY and CDR2 FYNNEI. CDR3 length: 15 residues. The CDR3 reads CASNPQDLKFEKLFF. CDR3 DNA sequence: TGTGCCAGCAATCCTCAGGATTTGAAGTTTGAAAAACTGTTTTTT.

The gene calls are TRBV5-8 and TRBJ1-5, with D tentatively TRBD1 (5 bases). The CDR3 covers 14 residues. The germline V and J ends were trimmed by 4 bases and 3 bases, with 11 bases remaining between them. CDR1 and CDR2 (germline): SGHTS, YDEGEE. The CDR3 DNA sequence: TGTGCCAGCAGCAGGGGTATCCCCAATCAGCCCCAGCATTTT. It translates to CASSRGIPNQPQHF.

V usage is TRBV19 and J usage is TRBJ2-2, with 7 bases aligning to TRBD1. The germline gives CDR1 LNHDA, CDR2 SQIVND (reference sequence). V was clipped by 6 bases and J by 1 base; unmatched bases: 2. The CDR3 is 14 amino acids. The CDR3 region is CASRRTGNTGELFF. The CDR3, as DNA: TGTGCCAGTAGGAGGACAGGGAACACCGGGGAGCTGTTTTTT. Combining the CDR3 with reference TRBV19 and TRBJ2-2 gives the whole variable domain DGGITQSPKYLFRKEGQNVTLSCEQNLNHDAMYWYRQDPGQGLRLIYYSQIVNDFQKGDIAEGYSVSREKKESFPLTVTSAQKNPTAFYLCASRRTGNTGELFFGEGSRLTVL.